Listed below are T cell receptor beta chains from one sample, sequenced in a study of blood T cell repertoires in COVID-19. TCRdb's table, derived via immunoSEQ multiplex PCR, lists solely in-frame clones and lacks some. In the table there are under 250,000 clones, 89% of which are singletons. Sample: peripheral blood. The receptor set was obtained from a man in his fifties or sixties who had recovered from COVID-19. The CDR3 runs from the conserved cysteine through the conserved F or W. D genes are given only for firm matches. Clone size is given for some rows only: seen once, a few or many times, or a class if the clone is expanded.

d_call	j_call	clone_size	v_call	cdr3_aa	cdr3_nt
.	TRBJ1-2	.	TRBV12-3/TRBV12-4	CASSPRQAYGYTF	TGTGCCAGCAGTCCCCGACAGGCCTATGGCTACACCTTC
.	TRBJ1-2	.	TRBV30	CAWSPGWGTDGYTF	TGTGCCTGGAGCCCGGGGTGGGGTACCGATGGCTACACCTTC
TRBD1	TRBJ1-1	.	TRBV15	CATSSQLGQDMNTEAFF	TGTGCCACCAGCAGCCAATTGGGACAGGACATGAACACTGAAGCTTTCTTT
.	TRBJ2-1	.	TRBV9	CASSVGPRETYNEQFF	TGTGCCAGCAGCGTAGGACCCCGGGAAACCTACAATGAGCAGTTCTTC
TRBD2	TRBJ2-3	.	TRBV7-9	CASSLVAGVRPDTQYF	TGTGCCAGCAGCTTAGTGGCGGGAGTAAGGCCAGATACGCAGTATTTT
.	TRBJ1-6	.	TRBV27	CASRDTYNSPLHF	TGTGCCAGCAGGGACACCTATAATTCACCCCTCCACTTT
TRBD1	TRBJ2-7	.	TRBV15	CATSRGDSRSYEQYF	TGTGCCACCAGCAGAGGGGACAGCCGCTCCTACGAGCAGTACTTC
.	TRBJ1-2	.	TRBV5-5	CASSPLTGFNGYTF	TGTGCCAGCAGCCCACTAACAGGGTTTAATGGCTACACCTTC
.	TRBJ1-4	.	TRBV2	CASRRGLGEKLFF	TGTGCCAGCAGAAGGGGGTTAGGAGAAAAACTGTTTTTT
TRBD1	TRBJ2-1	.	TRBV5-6	CASSEQQGAPWNEQFF	TGTGCCAGCAGCGAGCAACAGGGGGCCCCGTGGAATGAGCAGTTCTTC
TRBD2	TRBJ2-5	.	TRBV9	CASSVGGGLAGGQETQYF	TGTGCCAGCAGCGTAGGCGGGGGACTAGCGGGCGGACAAGAGACCCAGTACTTC
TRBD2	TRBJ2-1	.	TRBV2	CASSTPRGGGHNEQFF	TGTGCCAGCAGTACCCCTCGGGGGGGCGGCCACAATGAGCAGTTCTTC
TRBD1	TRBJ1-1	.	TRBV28	CASSRGGASTEAFF	TGTGCCAGCAGCCGAGGGGGCGCGAGCACTGAAGCTTTCTTT
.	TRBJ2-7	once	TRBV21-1	CASSTPGGGVSKYEQYF	TGTGCCAGCAGCACCCCTGGTGGGGGGGTCTCTAAGTACGAGCAGTACTTC
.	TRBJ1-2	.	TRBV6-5	CASSSASLGGYGYTF	TGTGCCAGCAGTTCTGCCTCCTTGGGGGGCTATGGCTACACCTTC
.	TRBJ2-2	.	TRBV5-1	CASSLAASRNTGELFF	TGCGCCAGCAGCTTGGCGGCTAGCAGGAATACCGGGGAGCTGTTTTTT
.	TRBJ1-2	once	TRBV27	CASSFRSGRGEGYTF	TGTGCCAGCAGTTTTCGATCTGGCAGGGGAGAAGGCTACACCTTC
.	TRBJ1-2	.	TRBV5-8	CASSLDRQTYGYTF	TGTGCCAGCAGCCTCGACAGACAAACCTATGGCTACACCTTC
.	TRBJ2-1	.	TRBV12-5	CASGLVESEQFF	TGTGCTAGTGGTTTGGTAGAGAGTGAGCAGTTCTTC
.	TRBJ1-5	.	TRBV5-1	CASSFSTGPPEAQHF	TGCGCCAGCAGCTTCTCGACAGGCCCCCCTGAGGCCCAGCATTTT
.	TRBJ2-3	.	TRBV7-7	CASSLGTARADTQYF	TGTGCTAGCAGCTTAGGGACTGCTCGTGCAGATACGCAGTATTTT
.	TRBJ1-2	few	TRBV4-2	CASSQGLGRVSGYTF	TGTGCCAGCAGCCAAGGATTGGGCAGGGTGAGCGGCTACACCTTC
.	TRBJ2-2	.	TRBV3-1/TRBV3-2	CASSQQGIRNTGELFF	TGTGCCAGCAGCCAACAGGGTATCAGGAACACCGGGGAGCTGTTTTTT
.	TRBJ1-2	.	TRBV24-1	CATSDFSGRSGGYTF	TGTGCCACCAGTGATTTCTCGGGTCGGTCTGGTGGCTACACCTTC
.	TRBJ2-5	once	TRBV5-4	CASSKPPGSLAQYF	TGTGCCAGCAGCAAACCTCCGGGGTCACTGGCCCAGTACTTC
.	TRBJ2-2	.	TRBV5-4	CASSLPQGGKNTGELFF	TGTGCCAGCAGCCTACCCCAGGGTGGGAAGAACACCGGGGAGCTGTTTTTT
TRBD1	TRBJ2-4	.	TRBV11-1	CASSLGQGIGKNIQYF	TGTGCCAGCAGCTTGGGACAGGGGATAGGCAAAAACATTCAGTACTTC